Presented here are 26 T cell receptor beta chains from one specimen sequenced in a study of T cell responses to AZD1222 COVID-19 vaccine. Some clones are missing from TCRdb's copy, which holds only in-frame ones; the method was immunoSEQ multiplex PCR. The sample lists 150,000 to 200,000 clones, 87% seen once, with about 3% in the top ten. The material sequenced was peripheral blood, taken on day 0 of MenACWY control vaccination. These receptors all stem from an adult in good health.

CDR3 sequence: CASNEGPLGTEAFF. The CDR3 DNA sequence: TGTGCCAGCAACGAAGGACCCTTGGGAACTGAAGCTTTCTTT. The V call is TRBV5-8, the J call TRBJ1-1; the D is unclear. V was cut by 6 bases and J by 5 bases, with 17 bases left in between. The CDR3 loop spans 14 amino acids. Germline V gene lookup returns CDR1 SGHTS and CDR2 YDEGEE.

The CDR3 protein is CASLGGNTEAFF. DNA of the CDR3: TGTGCCAGCCTAGGGGGGAACACTGAAGCTTTCTTT. The J gene is TRBJ1-1, the V gene TRBV28; D possibly corresponds to TRBD1 (6 bases). Trimming left V 8 bases short and J 1 base short, with 8 bases between. The CDR3 is made up of 12 amino acids. CDR1 and CDR2 from the germline V gene are MDHEN and SYDVKM.

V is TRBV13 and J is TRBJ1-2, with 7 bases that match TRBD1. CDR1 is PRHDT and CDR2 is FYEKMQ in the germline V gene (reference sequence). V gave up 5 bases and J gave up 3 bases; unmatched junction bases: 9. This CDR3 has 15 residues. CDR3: CASSNRQGGDYGYTF. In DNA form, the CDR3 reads TGTGCCAGCAGCAACAGACAGGGCGGCGACTATGGCTACACCTTC. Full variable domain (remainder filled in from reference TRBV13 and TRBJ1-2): AAGVIQSPRHLIKEKRETATLKCYPIPRHDTVYWYQQGPGQDPQFLISFYEKMQSDKGSIPDRFSAQQFSDYHSELNMSSLELGDSALYFCASSNRQGGDYGYTFGSGTRLTVV.

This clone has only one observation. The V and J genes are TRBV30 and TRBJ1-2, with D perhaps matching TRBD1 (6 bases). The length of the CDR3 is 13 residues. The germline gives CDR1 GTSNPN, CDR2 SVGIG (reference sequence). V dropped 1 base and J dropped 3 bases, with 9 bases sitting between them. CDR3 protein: CAWSGQVDYGYTF. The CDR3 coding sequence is TGTGCCTGGAGTGGACAGGTTGACTATGGCTACACCTTC.

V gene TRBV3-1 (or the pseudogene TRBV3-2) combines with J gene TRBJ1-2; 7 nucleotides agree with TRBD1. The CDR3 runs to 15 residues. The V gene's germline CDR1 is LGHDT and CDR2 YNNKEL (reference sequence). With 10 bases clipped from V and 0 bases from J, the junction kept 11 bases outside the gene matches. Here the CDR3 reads CATKDRANANYGYTF. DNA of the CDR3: TGTGCCACCAAAGACAGGGCTAATGCTAACTATGGCTACACCTTC.

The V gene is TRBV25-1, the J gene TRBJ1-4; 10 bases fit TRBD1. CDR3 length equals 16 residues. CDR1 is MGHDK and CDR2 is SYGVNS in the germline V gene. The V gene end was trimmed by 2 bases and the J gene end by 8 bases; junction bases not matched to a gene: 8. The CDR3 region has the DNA TGTGCCAGCAGTGAAGGACAGGGGGTCTCGGGGGAAAAACTGTTTTTT. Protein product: CASSEGQGVSGEKLFF.

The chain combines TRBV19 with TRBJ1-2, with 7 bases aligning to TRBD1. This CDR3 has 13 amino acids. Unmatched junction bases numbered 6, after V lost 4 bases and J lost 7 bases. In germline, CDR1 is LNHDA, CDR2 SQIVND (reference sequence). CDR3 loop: CASSTQGGTGYTF. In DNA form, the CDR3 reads TGTGCCAGTAGTACCCAGGGGGGGACTGGCTACACCTTC.

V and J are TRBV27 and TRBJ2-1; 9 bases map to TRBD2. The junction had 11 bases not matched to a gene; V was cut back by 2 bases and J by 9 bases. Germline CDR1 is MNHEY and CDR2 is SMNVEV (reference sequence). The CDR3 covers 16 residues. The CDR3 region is CASSLRLGTSNSEQFF. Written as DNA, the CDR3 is TGTGCCAGCAGTTTACGGCTTGGGACTAGCAATTCTGAGCAGTTCTTC.

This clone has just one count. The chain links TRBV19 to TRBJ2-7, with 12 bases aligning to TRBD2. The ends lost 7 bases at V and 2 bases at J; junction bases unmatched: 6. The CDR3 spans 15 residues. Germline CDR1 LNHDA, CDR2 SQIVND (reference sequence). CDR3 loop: CASTLTSGGAYEQYF. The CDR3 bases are TGTGCCAGTACCCTGACTAGCGGGGGAGCCTACGAGCAGTACTTC.

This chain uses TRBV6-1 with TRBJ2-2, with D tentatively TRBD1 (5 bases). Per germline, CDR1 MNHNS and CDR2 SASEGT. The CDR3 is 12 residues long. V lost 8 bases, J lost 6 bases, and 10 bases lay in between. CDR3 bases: TGTGCCAGCGGCCAGGGTCCCGGGGAGCTGTTTTTT. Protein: CASGQGPGELFF.

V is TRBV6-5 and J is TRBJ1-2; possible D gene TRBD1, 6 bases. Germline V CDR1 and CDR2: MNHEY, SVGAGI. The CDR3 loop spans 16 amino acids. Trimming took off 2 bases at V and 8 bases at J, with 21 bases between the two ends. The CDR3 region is CASSYRIRTVSSGYTF. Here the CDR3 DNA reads TGTGCCAGCAGTTACCGGATTCGGACAGTATCGAGCGGCTACACCTTC.

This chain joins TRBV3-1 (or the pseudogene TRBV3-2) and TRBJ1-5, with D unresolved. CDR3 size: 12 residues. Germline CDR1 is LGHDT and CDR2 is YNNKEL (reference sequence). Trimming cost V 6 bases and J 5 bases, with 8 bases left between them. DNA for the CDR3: TGTGCCAGCAGACTAGGAGATCAGCCCCAGCATTTT. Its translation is CASRLGDQPQHF.

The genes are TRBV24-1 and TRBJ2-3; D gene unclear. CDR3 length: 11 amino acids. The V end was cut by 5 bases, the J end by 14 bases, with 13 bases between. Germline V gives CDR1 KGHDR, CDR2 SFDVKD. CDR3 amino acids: CATSGYQVWYF. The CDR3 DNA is TGTGCCACCAGTGGCTACCAAGTCTGGTATTTT.

Here the CDR3 DNA reads TGTGCCAGCAGCTTATATCCAGAAGAGACCCAGTACTTC. It is translated as CASSLYPEETQYF. The chain joins TRBV7-9 to TRBJ2-5; D gene uncertain. Germline values: CDR1 SEHNR, CDR2 FQNEAQ (reference sequence). Trimming took 2 bases from V and 3 from J, leaving 7 bases between them. CDR3 length: 13 residues.

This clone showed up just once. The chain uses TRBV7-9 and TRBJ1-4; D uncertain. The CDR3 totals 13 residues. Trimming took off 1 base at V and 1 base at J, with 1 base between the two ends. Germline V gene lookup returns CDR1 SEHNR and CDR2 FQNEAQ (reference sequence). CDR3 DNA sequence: TGTGCCAGCAGCTTAGGAACTAATGAAAAACTGTTTTTT. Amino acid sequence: CASSLGTNEKLFF.

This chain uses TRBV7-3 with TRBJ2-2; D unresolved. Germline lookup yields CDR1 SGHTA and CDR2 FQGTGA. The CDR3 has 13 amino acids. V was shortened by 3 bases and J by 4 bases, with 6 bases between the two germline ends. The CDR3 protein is CASSFVSTGELFF. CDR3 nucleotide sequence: TGTGCCAGCAGCTTCGTGTCCACCGGGGAGCTGTTTTTT.

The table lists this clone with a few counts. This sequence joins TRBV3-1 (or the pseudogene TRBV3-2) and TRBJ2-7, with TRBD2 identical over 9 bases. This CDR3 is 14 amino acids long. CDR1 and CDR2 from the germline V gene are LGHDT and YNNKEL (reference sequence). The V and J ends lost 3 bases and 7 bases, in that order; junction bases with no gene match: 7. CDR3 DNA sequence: TGTGCCAGCAGCCAGTCTAGCGGGATTCGAGAGCAGTACTTC. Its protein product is CASSQSSGIREQYF.

DNA for the CDR3: TGTGCCAGCAGCTTTCGGGGTACTCAGCCCCAGCATTTT. It specifies CASSFRGTQPQHF. V gene TRBV5-6 combines with J gene TRBJ1-5; D unresolved. V lost 2 bases and J 6 bases, leaving 9 bases between the germline ends. This CDR3 contains 13 residues. CDR1 SGHDT and CDR2 YYEEEE come from the germline V gene.

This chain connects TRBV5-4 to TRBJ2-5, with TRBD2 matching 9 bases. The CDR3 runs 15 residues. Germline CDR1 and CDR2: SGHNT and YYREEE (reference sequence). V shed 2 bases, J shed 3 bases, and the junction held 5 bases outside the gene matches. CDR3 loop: CASSLAGGREETQYF. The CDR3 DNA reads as TGTGCCAGCAGCTTAGCGGGAGGCAGGGAAGAGACCCAGTACTTC.

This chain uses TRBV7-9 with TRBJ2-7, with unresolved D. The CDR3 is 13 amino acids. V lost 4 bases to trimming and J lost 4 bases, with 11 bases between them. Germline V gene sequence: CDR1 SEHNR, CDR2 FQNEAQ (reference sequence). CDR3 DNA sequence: TGTGCCAGCAGCTCCGGGCCTTCGTACGAGCAGTACTTC. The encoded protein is CASSSGPSYEQYF.

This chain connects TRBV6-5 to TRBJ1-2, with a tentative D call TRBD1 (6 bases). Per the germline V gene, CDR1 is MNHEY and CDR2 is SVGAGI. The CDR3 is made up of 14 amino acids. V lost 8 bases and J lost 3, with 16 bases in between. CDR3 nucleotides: TGTGCCAGCTTGCCCCAGGGGCAACACTATGGCTACACCTTC. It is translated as CASLPQGQHYGYTF.

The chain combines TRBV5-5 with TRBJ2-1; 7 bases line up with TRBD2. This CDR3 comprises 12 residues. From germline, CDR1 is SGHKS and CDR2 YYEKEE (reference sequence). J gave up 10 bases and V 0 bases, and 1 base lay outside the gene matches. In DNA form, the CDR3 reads TGTGCCAGCAGCTTGGGCGGGAGCGAGCAGTTCTTC. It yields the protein CASSLGGSEQFF.

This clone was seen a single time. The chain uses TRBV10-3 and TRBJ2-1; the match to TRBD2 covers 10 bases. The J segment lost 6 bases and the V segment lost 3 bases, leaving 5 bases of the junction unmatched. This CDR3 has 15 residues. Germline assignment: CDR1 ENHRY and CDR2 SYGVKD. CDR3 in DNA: TGTGCCATCAGTGATCTAGCTAGCGGGAGCAATGAGCAGTTCTTC. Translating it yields CAISDLASGSNEQFF.

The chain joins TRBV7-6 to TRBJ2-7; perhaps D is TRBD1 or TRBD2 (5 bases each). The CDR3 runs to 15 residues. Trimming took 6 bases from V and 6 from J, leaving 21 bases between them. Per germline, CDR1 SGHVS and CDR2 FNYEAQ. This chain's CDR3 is CASSGWGNGRSEQYF. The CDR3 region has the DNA TGTGCCAGCAGTGGGTGGGGGAATGGAAGGTCCGAGCAGTACTTC.

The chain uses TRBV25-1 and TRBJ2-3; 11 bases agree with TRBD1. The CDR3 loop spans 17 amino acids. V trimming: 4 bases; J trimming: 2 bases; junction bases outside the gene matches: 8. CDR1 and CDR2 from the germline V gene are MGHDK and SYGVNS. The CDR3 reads CASSVNLGQGDTDTQYF. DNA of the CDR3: TGTGCCAGCAGTGTCAACCTGGGACAGGGGGACACAGATACGCAGTATTTT.

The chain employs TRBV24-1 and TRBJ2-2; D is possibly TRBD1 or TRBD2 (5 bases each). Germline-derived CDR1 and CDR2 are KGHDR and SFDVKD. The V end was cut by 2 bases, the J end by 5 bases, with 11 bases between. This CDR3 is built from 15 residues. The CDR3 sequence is CATSDWGTGTGELFF. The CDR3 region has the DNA TGTGCCACCAGTGATTGGGGGACGGGGACCGGGGAGCTGTTTTTT.